Listed below are T cell receptor beta chains from one sample, sequenced in a study of radiation and T cells in renal cell carcinoma. Repertoires were generated with immunoSEQ multiplex PCR, while TCRdb's copy carries only in-frame clones and drops some. The data hold roughly 150,000 clones, with approximately 90% observed a single time. The material sequenced was blood, taken from a patient whose treatment included radiotherapy and nephrectomy. These receptors all stem from a woman in her fifties or sixties with renal cell carcinoma. CDR3s include the opening cysteine and the closing phenylalanine or tryptophan. The D gene is left open where the match is weak. Expanded clones are given a class, and other clones once, few, many or no size at all.

clone_size,d_call,j_call,v_call,cdr3_aa,cdr3_nt
once,NA,TRBJ1-2,TRBV6-5,CASSYTGQNGYTF,TGTGCCAGCAGTTATACAGGGCAGAATGGCTACACCTTC
NA,NA,TRBJ2-2,TRBV7-9,CASSAVTTGPTGELFF,TGTGCCAGCAGCGCAGTAACGACAGGACCCACCGGGGAGCTGTTTTTT
NA,NA,TRBJ1-2,TRBV19,CASSTPNWGGYGYTF,TGTGCCAGTAGTACCCCTAATTGGGGCGGATATGGCTACACCTTC
NA,NA,TRBJ2-7,TRBV7-7,CASSLAPGHHEQYF,TGTGCTAGCAGCTTAGCTCCGGGACACCACGAGCAGTACTTC
NA,TRBD2,TRBJ2-7,TRBV5-4,CASRASGELYEQYF,TGTGCCAGCAGGGCTAGCGGCGAATTGTACGAGCAGTACTTC
NA,NA,TRBJ2-1,TRBV7-2,CASSLEVEQFF,TGTGCCAGCAGCTTAGAGGTTGAGCAGTTCTTC
NA,NA,TRBJ2-7,TRBV19,CASSIVTGTYEQYF,TGTGCCAGTAGTATAGTGACGGGGACCTACGAGCAGTACTTC
NA,NA,TRBJ2-5,TRBV2,CASTRDNQETQYF,TGTGCCAGCACCAGAGACAACCAAGAGACCCAGTACTTC
NA,TRBD1,TRBJ1-1,TRBV19,CASSPRTGGTEAFF,TGTGCCAGTAGTCCACGGACAGGGGGGACTGAAGCTTTCTTT
once,NA,TRBJ1-2,TRBV9,CASSVVGQGNGYTF,TGTGCCAGCAGCGTAGTGGGTCAGGGTAATGGCTACACCTTC
NA,NA,TRBJ1-2,TRBV4-3,CASSLTGQWGYTF,TGCGCCAGCAGCCTAACAGGGCAATGGGGCTACACCTTC
NA,TRBD2,TRBJ2-5,TRBV30,CAWRNPGLAGQETQYF,TGTGCCTGGAGGAATCCGGGACTAGCGGGACAAGAGACCCAGTACTTC
NA,NA,TRBJ2-5,TRBV7-8,CASSQRTVSQETQYF,TGTGCCAGCAGCCAGCGGACTGTGAGTCAAGAGACCCAGTACTTC
few,NA,TRBJ1-6,TRBV9,CASSVNWDSPLHF,TGTGCCAGCAGCGTAAACTGGGATTCACCCCTCCACTTT
once,NA,TRBJ2-2,TRBV7-9,CASSFGRLNTGELFF,TGTGCCAGCAGCTTCGGCCGCTTGAACACCGGGGAGCTGTTTTTT
once,TRBD1,TRBJ1-6,TRBV2,CASSEGQGFPPLHF,TGTGCCAGCAGTGAGGGACAGGGGTTTCCACCCCTCCACTTT
NA,TRBD1,TRBJ1-2,TRBV28,CASSYPTGNNYGYTF,TGTGCCAGCAGTTACCCGACAGGGAATAACTATGGCTACACCTTC
NA,NA,TRBJ1-5,TRBV10-2,CASCDRGAGGNQPQHF,TGCGCCAGTTGTGATAGGGGGGCTGGGGGCAATCAGCCCCAGCATTTT
NA,NA,TRBJ2-2,TRBV18,CASSPRQGNTGELFF,TGTGCCAGCTCTCCGAGGCAGGGGAACACCGGGGAGCTGTTTTTT
NA,TRBD1,TRBJ1-2,TRBV5-4,CASSSRQGAGGYTF,TGTGCCAGCAGCTCAAGACAGGGGGCAGGGGGCTACACCTTC
NA,TRBD1,TRBJ1-5,TRBV6-5,CASSTGQHNQPQHF,TGTGCCAGCAGTACGGGACAGCACAATCAGCCCCAGCATTTT
NA,NA,TRBJ1-1,TRBV5-1,CASSLDLTGNTEAFF,TGCGCCAGCAGCTTGGACCTGACAGGGAACACTGAAGCTTTCTTT
NA,NA,TRBJ1-2,TRBV30,CAWSAGTGYTF,TGTGCCTGGAGTGCCGGGACCGGCTACACCTTC
NA,NA,TRBJ1-2,TRBV6-5,CASSYSYGNYGYTF,TGTGCCAGCAGTTATTCCTACGGGAACTATGGCTACACCTTC
NA,NA,TRBJ1-6,TRBV11-2,CASSPRGQGYNSPLHF,TGTGCCAGCAGCCCGCGGGGGCAGGGGTATAATTCACCCCTCCACTTT
NA,NA,TRBJ1-6,TRBV7-6,CASSLEHQRNSPLHF,TGTGCCAGCAGCTTAGAGCACCAAAGGAATTCACCCCTCCACTTT
NA,NA,TRBJ1-2,TRBV2,CASSEQGQNYGYTF,TGTGCCAGCAGTGAACAAGGACAGAACTATGGCTACACCTTC
NA,NA,TRBJ2-1,TRBV14,CASSPRLFNEQFF,TGTGCCAGCAGCCCCCGGCTTTTCAATGAGCAGTTCTTC
NA,TRBD1,TRBJ2-1,TRBV2,CASSLGQGASHEQFF,TGTGCCAGCAGTCTGGGACAGGGGGCGAGCCATGAGCAGTTCTTC
NA,NA,TRBJ2-3,TRBV7-9,CASSFASDTQYF,TGTGCCAGCAGCTTCGCCTCAGATACGCAGTATTTT
NA,NA,TRBJ2-1,TRBV7-9,CASSRQAADEQFF,TGTGCCAGCAGCCGACAGGCTGCCGATGAGCAGTTCTTC
NA,NA,TRBJ2-5,TRBV18,CASSPEAGLQETQYF,TGTGCCAGCTCCCCAGAGGCGGGGTTGCAAGAGACCCAGTACTTC
NA,TRBD1,TRBJ1-5,TRBV6-1,CASSEITGEIQPQHF,TGTGCCAGCAGTGAAATCACAGGGGAGATTCAGCCCCAGCATTTT
NA,NA,TRBJ2-1,TRBV6-6,CASSYSSDSYNEQFF,TGTGCCAGCAGTTACTCTTCGGACTCCTACAATGAGCAGTTCTTC
NA,TRBD1,TRBJ1-4,TRBV15,CATSSGTGREKLFF,TGTGCCACCAGCAGCGGGACAGGGAGGGAAAAACTGTTTTTT
NA,NA,TRBJ1-1,TRBV4-3,CASSQQTGLRAEAFF,TGCGCCAGCAGCCAACAAACAGGTTTGAGGGCTGAAGCTTTCTTT
NA,TRBD1,TRBJ2-2,TRBV7-2,CASSTSTGGGTGELFF,TGTGCCAGCAGCACCTCGACAGGGGGCGGCACCGGGGAGCTGTTTTTT
NA,NA,TRBJ2-1,TRBV9,CASSPLVRYNEQFF,TGTGCCAGCAGCCCTCTAGTCCGGTACAATGAGCAGTTCTTC
few,NA,TRBJ1-5,TRBV19,CASRGAFNQPQHF,TGTGCCAGTAGGGGGGCCTTTAATCAGCCCCAGCATTTT
NA,TRBD1,TRBJ2-7,TRBV2,CASSGTGSYEQYF,TGTGCCAGCAGTGGGACAGGGTCCTACGAGCAGTACTTC
NA,NA,TRBJ2-2,TRBV29-1,CSARENTGELFF,TGCAGCGCGAGAGAGAACACCGGGGAGCTGTTTTTT
once,NA,TRBJ2-6,TRBV6-5,CASRTISGANVLTF,TGTGCCAGCAGGACCATCTCTGGGGCCAACGTCCTGACTTTC
NA,TRBD2,TRBJ2-3,TRBV7-2,CASSLVPTSGGANTQYF,TGTGCCAGCAGCTTAGTCCCGACTAGCGGGGGCGCAAATACGCAGTATTTT
NA,NA,TRBJ2-7,TRBV21-1,CASSSRPPFPQGPQQYF,TGTGCCAGCAGCTCCCGACCCCCTTTCCCACAGGGCCCTCAGCAGTACTTC
NA,NA,TRBJ1-3,TRBV2,CASSVRPRGLSGNTIYF,TGTGCCAGCAGTGTCCGGCCCCGAGGACTCTCTGGAAACACCATATATTTT
NA,NA,TRBJ1-2,TRBV19,CATHPGGTLRLTSIYGYTF,TGTGCCACCCACCCCGGGGGCACGCTCAGGCTGACTTCAATCTATGGCTACACCTTC
few,TRBD1,TRBJ1-3,TRBV19,CASSGQGRGFAGNTIYF,TGTGCCAGTAGCGGACAGGGTCGGGGTTTCGCTGGAAACACCATATATTTT
NA,NA,TRBJ2-2,TRBV6-5,CASSRGRDTGELFF,TGTGCCAGCAGTCGGGGACGAGACACCGGGGAGCTGTTTTTT
NA,TRBD1,TRBJ2-1,TRBV7-9,CASSHRGPNEQFF,TGTGCCAGCAGCCACAGGGGGCCGAATGAGCAGTTCTTC
NA,TRBD2,TRBJ2-3,TRBV9,CASSQQTSGGLHTDTQYF,TGTGCCAGCAGCCAACAAACTAGCGGGGGCCTTCACACAGATACGCAGTATTTT
NA,NA,TRBJ1-1,TRBV25-1,CASSGGGAGTEAFF,TGTGCCAGCAGTGGCGGTGGCGCCGGCACTGAAGCTTTCTTT
NA,TRBD1,TRBJ1-6,TRBV9,CASNLGQDNSPLHF,TGTGCCAGCAACTTGGGACAGGATAATTCACCCCTCCACTTT
many,TRBD2,TRBJ2-7,TRBV6-5,CASSPRTSGDREQYF,TGTGCCAGCAGTCCTAGGACTAGCGGGGATCGCGAGCAGTACTTC
NA,NA,TRBJ1-6,TRBV19,CASSMGQGLSNSPLHF,TGTGCCAGTAGTATGGGGCAGGGTTTGAGTAATTCACCCCTCCACTTT
few,NA,TRBJ2-4,TRBV4-2,CASSLITGTLDIQYF,TGTGCCAGCAGCCTCATTACCGGGACCCTGGACATTCAGTACTTC
NA,NA,TRBJ1-2,TRBV18,CASSSVHPLDDGYTF,TGTGCCAGCTCATCCGTCCACCCCTTAGACGACGGCTACACCTTC
NA,NA,TRBJ1-2,TRBV10-3,CAISRTERDGYTF,TGTGCCATCAGTCGGACAGAGAGGGACGGCTACACCTTC
once,TRBD1,TRBJ1-6,TRBV30,CAWNRQGRSPLHF,TGTGCCTGGAATAGACAGGGTCGGTCACCCCTCCACTTT
NA,TRBD2,TRBJ2-3,TRBV4-2,CASSPQGGGGPDTQYF,TGTGCCAGCAGCCCGCAGGGCGGGGGAGGACCAGATACGCAGTATTTT